The next 9 T cell receptor beta chains were all read from a single sample in a study. Via MiXCR, TCRdb re-called the 5' RACE reads, giving one row per CDR3 protein. The repertoire holds over 50,000 distinct CDR3 sequences, with under 35% as singletons. The material sequenced was tumor-infiltrating naive CD4+ T cells sorted from the breast tumor. Subset given: naive CD4+ T cells, CD4+CD45RA+CD25-. The receptor source for this set is a female donor with breast cancer.

This clonotype has more than one count but fewer than ten. The chain employs TRBV4-3 and TRBJ2-6; D is unresolved. The V end was cut by 5 bases, the J end by 4 bases, with 15 bases between. Germline loops: CDR1 LGHNA, CDR2 YSLEER. The CDR3 consists of 16 residues. CDR3 sequence reads: CASSGRVATGANVLTF. The CDR3 region has the DNA TGCGCCAGCAGCGGACGGGTTGCGACCGGGGCCAACGTCCTGACTTTC.

This clonotype was counted between two and nine times. This chain joins TRBV5-4 and TRBJ2-1; TRBD2 aligns across 8 bases. CDR1 is SGHNT and CDR2 is YYREEE in the germline V gene (reference sequence). The CDR3 is 17 residues long. V gave up 7 bases and J gave up 4 bases; unmatched junction bases: 16. This CDR3 is CASSFDTGGVTYNEQFF. The CDR3 bases are TGTGCCAGCTCCTTCGACACGGGGGGGGTGACGTACAATGAGCAGTTCTTC.

For this clonotype: One end of the junction fails to match germline, which may point to a read error. This chain uses TRBV6-5 with TRBJ1-2, with D possibly matching TRBD1 (5 bases). CDR1 is MNHEY, CDR2 SVGAGI, per germline. The CDR3 sequence is 12 residues long. CDR3: CTSSSSGRGYTF. Here the CDR3 DNA reads TGTACCAGCAGTTCGTCAGGGAGGGGCTACACCTTC.

This clonotype was counted at least ten times. This chain joins TRBV25-1 and TRBJ2-5; 9 bases line up with TRBD1. The CDR3 spans 14 residues. V gave up 3 bases and J gave up 5 bases; unmatched junction bases: 4. The germline V gene has CDR1 MGHDK and CDR2 SYGVNS. CDR3 sequence reads: CASSERTGVETQYF. The CDR3 nucleotides are TGTGCCAGCAGTGAGAGGACAGGGGTGGAGACCCAGTACTTC. Full variable domain (outside the CDR3, taken from reference TRBV25-1 and TRBJ2-5): EADIYQTPRYLVIGTGKKITLECSQTMGHDKMYWYQQDPGMELHLIHYSYGVNSTEKGDLSSESTVSRIRTEHFPLTLESARPSHTSQYLCASSERTGVETQYFGPGTRLLVL.

For this clonotype: One end of the junction does not line up with germline, which may come from a read error. DNA of the CDR3: TGTGCCGGCAGCTTAGGTAGCCGACCCTACAATGAGCAGTTCTTC. It codes for CAGSLGSRPYNEQFF. This rearrangement joins TRBV11-2 to TRBJ2-1; no reliable D call. CDR3 length: 15 amino acids. The V gene's germline CDR1 is SGHAT and CDR2 FQNNGV.

The CDR3 DNA reads as TGTGCCAACAGCCATCGACAGGGGCCCTATTTGTCTGAAGCTTTCTTT. Its protein is CANSHRQGPYLSEAFF. The V and J genes are TRBV12-3 or TRBV12-4 and TRBJ1-1; 8 bases are a match to TRBD1. The junction had 19 bases not matched to a gene; V was cut back by 10 bases and J by 6 bases. The CDR3 runs 16 residues.

Points on this clonotype: Because it lacks the conserved phenylalanine or tryptophan at the end, this CDR3 is likely a read error. The DNA of the CDR3 is TGCAGTGCTAGGGGAAAACTAAACCCCAACGAGCAGTACCTC. Translated, it gives CSARGKLNPNEQYL. This chain joins TRBV20-1 and TRBJ2-7; D is uncertain. Trimming removed 3 bases from V and 5 bases from J, with 17 bases in between. This CDR3 has 14 residues. Germline-derived CDR1 and CDR2 are DFQATT and SNEGSKA (reference sequence).

This clonotype was seen at least ten times. The chain joins TRBV4-1 to TRBJ1-2; D is unclear. Germline V gives CDR1 MGHRA, CDR2 YSYEKL. Trimming left V 2 bases short and J 2 bases short, with 15 bases between. The CDR3 consists of 16 residues. CDR3 nucleotide sequence: TGCGCCAGCAGCCAATTAATTGGACGGCGAAACTATGGCTACACCTTC. It codes for CASSQLIGRRNYGYTF.

This clonotype has at least ten counts. The rearrangement joins TRBV6-1 to TRBJ2-7, with 11 positions matching TRBD2. The CDR3 length is 16 residues. Germline CDR1 is MNHNS and CDR2 is SASEGT. The V segment lost 4 bases and the J segment 2 bases; nucleotides outside the gene matches: 7. The CDR3 nucleotides are TGTGCCAGCAGTGTGGGGCTAGCGGGGGGAGCCTACGAGCAGTACTTC. This translates into CASSVGLAGGAYEQYF.